The present T cell receptor (beta chain) was sequenced within a study of T cell changes during pregnancy in multiple sclerosis. V dropped 5 bases and J dropped 3; count of bases not matched to a gene: 13. Germline V lookup: CDR1 SGHTA, CDR2 FQGNSA. This CDR3 contains 16 residues. Data came from immunoSEQ multiplex PCR; TCRdb stores just in-frame clones and leaves some out. This sample carries under 30,000 clones, about 89% of them seen once, and the ten largest clones take over 3%. The starting material was CD4+ T cells from peripheral blood mononuclear cells, obtained in the first trimester of pregnancy. This sequence joins TRBV7-2 and TRBJ2-7; TRBD2 matches 7 bases. The TCR was taken from a female donor in good health, enrolled as a control in a pregnancy study. The CDR3 loop is CASSPSQLATNYEQYF. The CDR3 DNA is TGTGCCAGCAGCCCCTCCCAACTAGCGACTAACTACGAGCAGTACTTC.